This is a list of T cell receptor beta chains from one sample in a study of T cell changes during pregnancy in multiple sclerosis. Clones were read by immunoSEQ multiplex PCR, and TCRdb kept only the in-frame ones, dropping some. The sample consists of tens of thousands of clones, around 89% of them appearing once. Specimen: peripheral blood, collected in the first trimester of pregnancy. The receptors stem from a female donor in good health, enrolled as a control in a pregnancy study. The conserved cysteine and the conserved F or W are not part of the CDR3 here. D genes are given only for firm matches.

cdr3_length	d_call	v_call	j_call	cdr3_aa
13	.	TRBV5-4	TRBJ1-2	ASSLDQGNNYGYT
14	.	TRBV7-2	TRBJ1-2	ASSLVGGAPLYGYT
14	TRBD2	TRBV27	TRBJ2-5	ASSWTSGGPPETQY
16	TRBD1	TRBV19	TRBJ2-3	ASSMGRWDRGSQVTQY
12	TRBD1	TRBV5-6	TRBJ2-5	ASSYTGGWETQY
12	.	TRBV25-1	TRBJ2-2	ASTGRANTGELF
12	.	TRBV30	TRBJ1-1	AWTADRLNTEAF
13	.	TRBV7-9	TRBJ1-3	ASSLEASSGNTIY
13	TRBD1	TRBV29-1	TRBJ2-1	SVERWTGTYNEQF
15	TRBD2	TRBV7-9	TRBJ2-3	ASSLPGLAGRTDTQY
14	.	TRBV4-3	TRBJ2-7	ASSRVVAEFSYEQY
15	TRBD1	TRBV7-2	TRBJ1-5	ASSLEVNRGFNQPQH
13	.	TRBV7-9	TRBJ1-6	ASSLDRAVGSPLH
12	TRBD1	TRBV6-5	TRBJ1-3	ASTGDRSGNTIY
14	TRBD1	TRBV5-8	TRBJ1-5	ASSPTGIYSNQPQH
14	.	TRBV5-6	TRBJ2-7	ASSLAVGGSSYEQY
12	.	TRBV5-1	TRBJ1-3	ASSDTSSGNTIY
15	TRBD1	TRBV12-5	TRBJ1-6	ASGFFPEDRTNSPLH
11	.	TRBV19	TRBJ2-7	ASGFLRPDEQY
13	.	TRBV11-3	TRBJ2-1	ASSEDSTTNNEQF
13	.	TRBV25-1	TRBJ1-2	ASSSPTGGSYGYT
11	.	TRBV5-5	TRBJ1-2	ASSSDSLYGYT
13	.	TRBV7-2	TRBJ2-5	ASSLDRWAQETQY
14	TRBD2	TRBV19	TRBJ2-3	ASSSRIAGEADTQY
13	TRBD2	TRBV11-2	TRBJ2-1	ASSQTSGGDYEQF
11	.	TRBV7-7	TRBJ1-1	ASSLWLNTEAF
14	TRBD1	TRBV5-1	TRBJ2-6	ASSVGQGSGANVLT
13	.	TRBV5-1	TRBJ2-1	ASSLVGGSYNEQF
15	TRBD1	TRBV5-4	TRBJ2-3	ASSWDRDHRSTDTQY
15	TRBD2	TRBV7-2	TRBJ2-3	ASSEEVTSGRTDTQY
14	TRBD2	TRBV5-4	TRBJ2-5	ASSLGRASGYETQY
16	TRBD1	TRBV30	TRBJ1-2	AWSVRSGTGRRDYGYT
14	.	TRBV6-5	TRBJ1-1	ASSYPGGGAYTEAF
11	.	TRBV19	TRBJ1-1	ASSILGNTEAF
12	.	TRBV6-5	TRBJ1-2	ASRTQGNNYGYT
9	.	TRBV30	TRBJ1-2	ACGTGYGYT
13	TRBD2	TRBV15	TRBJ2-1	ATSRDSGGADEQF
13	TRBD1	TRBV6-5	TRBJ1-6	ASSYRTGLNSPLH
12	.	TRBV2	TRBJ2-2	ASSERRAPGELF
12	TRBD2	TRBV5-1	TRBJ2-5	ASSLTSGVETQY